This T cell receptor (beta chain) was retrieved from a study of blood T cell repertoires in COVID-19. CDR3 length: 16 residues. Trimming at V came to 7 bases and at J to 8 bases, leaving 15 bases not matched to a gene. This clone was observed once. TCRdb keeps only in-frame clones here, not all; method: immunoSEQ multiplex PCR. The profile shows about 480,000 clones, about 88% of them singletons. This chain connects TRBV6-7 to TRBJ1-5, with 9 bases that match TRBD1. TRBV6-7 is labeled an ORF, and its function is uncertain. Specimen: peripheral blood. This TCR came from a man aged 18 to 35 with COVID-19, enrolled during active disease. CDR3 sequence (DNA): TGTGCCAGCATATTGGACAGGGGTAGAATATGGGAGCCCCAGCATTTT. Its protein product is CASILDRGRIWEPQHF.